This T cell receptor (beta chain) is from a study of tumor-infiltrating lymphocytes in primary liver carcinoma. Scientists recovered RNA and DNA together from roughly 20-30 mg of unsorted bulk tissue. Starting material of 500 ng total RNA yielded TCR beta cDNA via a constant-region primer. Library construction for TCR beta comprised three nested multiplex PCR rounds performed with slightly modified ARM-PCR. TRBV1-TRBV30 forward primers paired with a C-beta reverse primer were used in the first two PCR rounds, which ran about 11 cycles each. Each CDR3 protein is one row after TCRdb ran MiXCR on the multiplex PCR reads. Altogether some 190,000 distinct CDR3 sequences are present, around four fifths being singletons, with the ten largest covering around 18%. CDR3 length equals 16 residues. Germline assignment: CDR1 MNHNY and CDR2 SVGAGI (reference sequence).

This chain uses TRBV6-6 with TRBJ1-5; TRBD1 or TRBD2 may be the D gene (6 bases each). The DNA end favors TRBJ2-3, so the J call may be wrong. The source of this sequence is a man between 40 and 49 years old with primary liver carcinoma and hepatitis B virus infection. Sequenced sample: tumor tissue from primary liver carcinoma. The CDR3 DNA follows: TGTGCCAGCAGCCCAACGGGACTCCGGCAAGGACAGCCCCAGTATTTT. Its translation is CASSPTGLRQGQPQYF.